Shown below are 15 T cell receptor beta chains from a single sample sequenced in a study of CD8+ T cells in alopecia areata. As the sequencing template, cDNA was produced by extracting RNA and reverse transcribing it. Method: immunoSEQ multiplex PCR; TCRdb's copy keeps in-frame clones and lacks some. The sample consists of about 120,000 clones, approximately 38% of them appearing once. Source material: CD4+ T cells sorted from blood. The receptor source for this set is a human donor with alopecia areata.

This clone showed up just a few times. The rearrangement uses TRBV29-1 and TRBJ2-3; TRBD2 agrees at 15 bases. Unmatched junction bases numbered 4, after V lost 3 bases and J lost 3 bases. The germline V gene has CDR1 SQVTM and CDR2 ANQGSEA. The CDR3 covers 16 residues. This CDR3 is CSVDGGTSGRTDTQYF. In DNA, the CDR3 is TGCAGCGTTGATGGGGGGACTAGCGGGAGGACAGATACGCAGTATTTT.

The CDR3 region has the DNA TGTGCCTGGAGTGTACAGTCCGGGGGCTACACCTTC. It encodes CAWSVQSGGYTF. The chain recombines TRBV30 with TRBJ1-2; D is undetermined. Germline V gene lookup returns CDR1 GTSNPN and CDR2 SVGIG (reference sequence). The CDR3 totals 12 residues. Trimming took off 0 bases at V and 8 bases at J, with 10 bases between the two ends.

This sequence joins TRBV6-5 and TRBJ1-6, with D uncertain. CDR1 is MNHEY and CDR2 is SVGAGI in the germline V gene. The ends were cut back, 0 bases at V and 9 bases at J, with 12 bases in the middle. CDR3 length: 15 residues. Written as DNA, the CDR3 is TGTGCCAGCAGTTACTCGATGGTGGGCGGTTCACCCCTCCACTTT. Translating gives CASSYSMVGGSPLHF.

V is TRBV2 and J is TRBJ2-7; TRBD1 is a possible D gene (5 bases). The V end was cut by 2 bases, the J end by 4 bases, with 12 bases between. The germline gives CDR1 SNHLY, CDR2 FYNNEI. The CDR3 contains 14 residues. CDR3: CASSERQGLYEQYF. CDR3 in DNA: TGTGCCAGCAGTGAAAGGCAGGGATTGTACGAGCAGTACTTC.

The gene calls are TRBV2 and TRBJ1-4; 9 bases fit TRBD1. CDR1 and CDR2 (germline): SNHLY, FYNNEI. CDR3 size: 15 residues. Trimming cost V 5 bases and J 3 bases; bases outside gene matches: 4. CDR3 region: CASSRTGASNEKLFF. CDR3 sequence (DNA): TGTGCCAGCAGTAGGACAGGGGCGTCTAATGAAAAACTGTTTTTT. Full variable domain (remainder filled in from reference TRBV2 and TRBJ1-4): EPEVTQTPSHQVTQMGQEVILRCVPISNHLYFYWYRQILGQKVEFLVSFYNNEISEKSEIFDDQFSVERPDGSNFTLKIRSTKLEDSAMYFCASSRTGASNEKLFFGSGTQLSVL.

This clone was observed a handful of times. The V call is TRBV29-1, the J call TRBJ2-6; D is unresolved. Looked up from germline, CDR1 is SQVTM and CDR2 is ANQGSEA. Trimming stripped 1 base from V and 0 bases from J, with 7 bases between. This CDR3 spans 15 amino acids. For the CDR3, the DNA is TGCAGCGTTGAAGGTGGAAGCTCTGGGGCCAACGTCCTGACTTTC. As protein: CSVEGGSSGANVLTF.

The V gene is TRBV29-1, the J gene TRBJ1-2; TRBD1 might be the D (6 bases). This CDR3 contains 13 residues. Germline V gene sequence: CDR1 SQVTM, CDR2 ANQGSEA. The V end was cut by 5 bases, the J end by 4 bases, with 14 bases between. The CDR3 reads CSVIGGMSYGYTF. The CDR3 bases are TGCAGCGTTATAGGGGGGATGAGCTATGGCTACACCTTC. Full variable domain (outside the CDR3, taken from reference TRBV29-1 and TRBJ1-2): SAVISQKPSRDICQRGTSLTIQCQVDSQVTMMFWYRQQPGQSLTLIATANQGSEATYESGFVIDKFPISRPNLTFSTLTVSNMSPEDSSIYLCSVIGGMSYGYTFGSGTRLTVV.

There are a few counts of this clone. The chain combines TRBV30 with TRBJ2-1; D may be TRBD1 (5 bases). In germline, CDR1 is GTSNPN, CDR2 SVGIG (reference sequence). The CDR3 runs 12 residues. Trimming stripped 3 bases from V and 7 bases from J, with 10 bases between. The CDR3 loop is CAWRGSGNEQFF. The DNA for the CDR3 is TGTGCCTGGAGGGGTTCAGGGAATGAGCAGTTCTTC.

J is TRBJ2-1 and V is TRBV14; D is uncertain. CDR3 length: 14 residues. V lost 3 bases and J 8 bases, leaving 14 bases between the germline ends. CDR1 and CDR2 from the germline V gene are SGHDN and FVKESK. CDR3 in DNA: TGTGCCAGCAGCCAGGAGAAACGAAGTGATGAGCAGTTCTTC. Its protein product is CASSQEKRSDEQFF. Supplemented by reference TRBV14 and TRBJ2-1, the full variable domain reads EAGVTQFPSHSVIEKGQTVTLRCDPISGHDNLYWYRRVMGKEIKFLLHFVKESKQDESGMPNNRFLAERTGGTYSTLKVQPAELEDSGVYFCASSQEKRSDEQFFGPGTRLTVL.

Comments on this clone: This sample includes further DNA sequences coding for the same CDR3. The CDR3 bases are TGCGCCAGCAGCTTGGGTGGGGATACGCAGTATTTT. It specifies CASSLGGDTQYF. The chain recombines TRBV5-1 with TRBJ2-3; D gene unclear. This CDR3 has 12 residues. V lost 0 bases and J 6 bases, leaving 5 bases between the germline ends. The germline gives CDR1 SGHRS, CDR2 YFSETQ.

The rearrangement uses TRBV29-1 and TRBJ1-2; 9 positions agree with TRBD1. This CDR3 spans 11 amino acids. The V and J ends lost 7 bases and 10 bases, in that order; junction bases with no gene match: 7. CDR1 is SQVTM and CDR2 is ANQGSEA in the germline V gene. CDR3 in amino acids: CSAQRDRDYTF. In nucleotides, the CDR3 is TGCAGCGCGCAAAGGGACAGGGACTACACCTTC.

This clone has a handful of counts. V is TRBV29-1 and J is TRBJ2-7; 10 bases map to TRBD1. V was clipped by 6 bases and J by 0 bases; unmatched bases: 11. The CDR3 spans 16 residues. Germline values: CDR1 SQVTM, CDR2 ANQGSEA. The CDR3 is CSVAGTGAVSSYEQYF. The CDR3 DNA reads TGCAGCGTCGCCGGGACAGGGGCCGTTAGCTCCTACGAGCAGTACTTC.

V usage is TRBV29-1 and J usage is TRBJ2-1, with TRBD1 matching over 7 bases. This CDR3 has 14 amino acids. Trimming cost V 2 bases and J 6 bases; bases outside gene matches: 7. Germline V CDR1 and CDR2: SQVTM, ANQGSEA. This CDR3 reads CSVEYRGQSNEQFF. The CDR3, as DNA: TGCAGCGTTGAATACAGGGGCCAAAGCAATGAGCAGTTCTTC.

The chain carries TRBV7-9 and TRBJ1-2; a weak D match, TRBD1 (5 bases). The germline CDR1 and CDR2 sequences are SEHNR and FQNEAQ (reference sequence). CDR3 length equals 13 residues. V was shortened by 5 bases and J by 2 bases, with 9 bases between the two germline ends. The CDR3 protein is CASSPGKNYGYTF. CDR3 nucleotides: TGTGCCAGCAGCCCAGGGAAAAACTATGGCTACACCTTC.

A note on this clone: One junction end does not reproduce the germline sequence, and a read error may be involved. CDR3 DNA: TGTGCCAGCAGTGACGGGGGCACGGATACGCAGTATTTT. Protein product: CASSDGGTDTQYF. The chain combines TRBV2 with TRBJ2-3; D is possibly TRBD1 or TRBD2 (6 bases each). The CDR3 runs 13 residues. Germline V gene sequence: CDR1 SNHLY, CDR2 FYNNEI.